Listed below are T cell receptor beta chains from one sample, sequenced in a study of cytomegalovirus exposure and HLA in healthy donors. Repertoires were generated with immunoSEQ multiplex PCR, while TCRdb's copy carries only in-frame clones and drops some. The sample lists more than 95,000 clones; 79% were seen once. The specimen was PBMCs. The receptors derive from a man aged 50-60 years in good health and CMV-seropositive. CDR3s include the opening cysteine and the closing phenylalanine or tryptophan. Each record gives: clone size, J gene, V gene, D gene, CDR3 protein, CDR3 DNA. A D gene is named only where the DNA matches it firmly. A clone size is listed for some rows: how often the clone was seen (once, few, many), or a class if it is expanded.

NA TRBJ1-1 TRBV25-1 TRBD1 CASSGPGGVANTEAFF TGTGCCAGCAGTGGGCCAGGGGGTGTGGCGAACACTGAAGCTTTCTTT
NA TRBJ2-1 TRBV14 TRBD2 CASSHRLAAISYNEQFF TGTGCCAGCAGCCACAGACTAGCCGCAATCTCCTACAATGAGCAGTTCTTC
NA TRBJ1-2 TRBV19 NA CASSISGEGNYGYTF TGTGCCAGTAGTATCTCAGGGGAAGGTAACTATGGCTACACCTTC
NA TRBJ2-1 TRBV30 NA CAWSVLADYNEQFF TGTGCCTGGAGTGTTTTAGCGGACTACAATGAGCAGTTCTTC
NA TRBJ1-2 TRBV15 NA CATSRDTNYGYTF TGTGCCACCAGCAGAGATACTAACTATGGCTACACCTTC
few TRBJ1-3 TRBV29-1 NA CSATGRGGGNTIYF TGCAGCGCTACGGGTAGGGGGGGAGGAAACACCATATATTTT
NA TRBJ2-1 TRBV18 NA CASSRLRGSGDYNEQFF TGTGCCAGCTCACGCCTTCGAGGTAGCGGAGACTACAATGAGCAGTTCTTC
NA TRBJ1-3 TRBV4-1 TRBD1 CASSQAGQGVTGNTIYF TGCGCCAGCAGCCAAGCTGGACAGGGTGTGACTGGAAACACCATATATTTT
NA TRBJ1-2 TRBV29-1 NA CSVASGVGYGYTF TGCAGCGTTGCTTCAGGGGTGGGCTATGGCTACACCTTC
NA TRBJ2-5 TRBV5-8 NA CASSLVSTPQETQYF TGTGCCAGCAGCTTGGTTAGCACACCCCAAGAGACCCAGTACTTC
NA TRBJ2-4 TRBV6-5 TRBD2 CASSSFREDKNIQYF TGTGCCAGCAGTTCCTTTCGGGAGGACAAAAACATTCAGTACTTC
NA TRBJ1-2 TRBV5-6 TRBD1 CASSLVQGGNYGYTF TGTGCCAGCAGCTTGGTACAGGGGGGTAACTATGGCTACACCTTC
few TRBJ2-7 TRBV7-6 TRBD2 CASSLGGGSYEQYF TGTGCCAGCAGCTTAGGGGGGGGGTCCTACGAGCAGTACTTC
NA TRBJ1-1 TRBV18 NA CASSLSLKADTEAFF TGTGCCAGCTCACTAAGCCTCAAAGCGGACACTGAAGCTTTCTTT
NA TRBJ2-7 TRBV10-3 NA CAISESAGYPQLEQYF TGTGCCATCAGTGAGTCTGCAGGGTACCCCCAACTCGAGCAGTACTTC